This entry lists 30 T cell receptor beta chains sequenced from one sample in a study of PD-L1 blockade in urothelial cancer. The time point here: pretreatment peripheral blood. Generated by immunoSEQ multiplex PCR, the TCRdb table keeps only in-frame clones and is missing some. The table shows about 35,000 clones, with 75% to 85% occurring only once. The sample in question was PBMCs, obtained around atezolizumab (anti-PD-L1) treatment. All receptors come from a man aged 55 to 70 with urothelial cancer.

The V gene is TRBV4-2, the J gene TRBJ2-1; the D is unclear. This CDR3 has 16 amino acids. Germline V gene sequence: CDR1 LGHNA, CDR2 YNFKEQ. V lost 1 base and J lost 0, with 10 bases in between. This CDR3 is CASSQGAPSSYNEQFF. The CDR3, as DNA: TGTGCCAGCAGCCAAGGGGCGCCGAGCTCCTACAATGAGCAGTTCTTC.

The chain combines TRBV18 with TRBJ2-1; no definite D call. V was trimmed by 1 base and J by 13 bases, leaving 11 bases between them. CDR3 length equals 12 residues. Germline CDR1 reads KGHSH; CDR2 reads LQKENI. The CDR3 sequence: CASSPQSQLQFF. Here the CDR3 DNA reads TGTGCCAGCTCACCACAGTCGCAGTTACAGTTCTTC.

The V gene is TRBV21-1, the J gene TRBJ1-2; TRBD1, the D gene given by the table, was not confirmed from the DNA. TRBV21-1 is assigned pseudogene status. The CDR3 has 15 residues. The DNA of the CDR3 is TGTGCCAGCAGCAAAGTCGAAGGACAGAACTATGGCTACACCTTC. Translation: CASSKVEGQNYGYTF.

The gene calls are TRBV7-6 and TRBJ1-1; D ambiguous. The CDR3 contains 18 residues. Trimming shortened V by 1 base and J by 0 bases, and 18 bases separated the two germline ends. CDR1 is SGHVS, CDR2 FNYEAQ, per germline. CDR3 residues: CASSLVGGIGSVNTEAFF. Written as DNA, the CDR3 is TGTGCCAGCAGCTTAGTGGGAGGCATTGGGTCAGTGAACACTGAAGCTTTCTTT.

The V and J genes are TRBV5-1 and TRBJ1-3; D is perhaps TRBD1 (5 bases). Trimming cost V 4 bases and J 1 base, with 15 bases left between them. The CDR3 runs 16 residues. Per germline, CDR1 SGHRS and CDR2 YFSETQ. Written as DNA, the CDR3 is TGCGCCAGCAGCGGGGGGTCAGGAAGTTCTGGAAACACCATATATTTT. Protein sequence: CASSGGSGSSGNTIYF.

The V call is TRBV6-5, the J call TRBJ2-1, with D maybe TRBD2 (6 bases). The CDR3 contains 14 residues. V was cut by 6 bases and J by 8 bases, with 17 bases left in between. Germline assignment: CDR1 MNHEY and CDR2 SVGAGI. Here the CDR3 reads CASSWYGRGDEQFF. CDR3 sequence (DNA): TGTGCCAGCAGCTGGTATGGGCGGGGAGATGAGCAGTTCTTC.

This clone was detected once. This chain connects TRBV28 to TRBJ2-3, with TRBD1 matching 7 bases. This CDR3 has 17 amino acids. V lost 0 bases and J lost 2; bases outside the gene matches: 8. Germline CDR1 reads MDHEN; CDR2 reads SYDVKM. DNA of the CDR3: TGTGCCAGCAGTTTATGGTCGGCGGACAGGTCCACAGATACGCAGTATTTT. Translated: CASSLWSADRSTDTQYF.

This sequence joins TRBV6-6 and TRBJ1-1; D may be TRBD1 (6 bases). Germline assignment: CDR1 MNHNY and CDR2 SVGAGI (reference sequence). The ends were cut back, 7 bases at V and 4 bases at J, with 19 bases in the middle. The CDR3 is made up of 15 amino acids. The CDR3 nucleotides are TGTGCCAGCAAGGCAGGGGAGATTTTGGGCACTGAAGCTTTCTTT. Its translation: CASKAGEILGTEAFF.

The chain joins TRBV10-2 to TRBJ2-4; 11 bases line up with TRBD2. The CDR3 covers 18 residues. The germline gives CDR1 WSHSY, CDR2 SAAADI. V trimming: 2 bases; J trimming: 7 bases; junction bases outside the gene matches: 13. The CDR3 nucleotides read TGCGCCAGCAGTGAGGGAGGGGTAGCGGGGGGGCCGTTCAACATTCAGTACTTC. Translating gives CASSEGGVAGGPFNIQYF.

The chain combines TRBV5-1 with TRBJ2-5; maybe TRBD1 (6 bases). CDR1 is SGHRS, CDR2 YFSETQ, per germline. V was cut by 0 bases and J by 0 bases, with 9 bases left in between. There are 15 residues in the CDR3. CDR3 nucleotides: TGCGCCAGCAGCTTGGCACAGGGAAACCAAGAGACCCAGTACTTC. Protein: CASSLAQGNQETQYF.

The chain is built from TRBV30 and TRBJ1-2; weak D call: TRBD1 (5 bases). The V end lost 2 bases, the J end lost 8 bases, and 12 bases lay between the germline ends. The CDR3 covers 12 residues. Germline CDR1 reads GTSNPN; CDR2 reads SVGIG (reference sequence). The DNA for the CDR3 is TGTGCCTGGAGTCTGACAGTGGGGGGCTACACCTTC. Translation gives CAWSLTVGGYTF.

The chain carries TRBV2 and TRBJ1-4; no definite D call. CDR1 and CDR2 from the germline V gene are SNHLY and FYNNEI. This CDR3 is built from 15 residues. Trimming left V 0 bases short and J 8 bases short, with 13 bases between. The CDR3 loop reads CASSEAKGVVEKLFF. CDR3 DNA: TGTGCCAGCAGTGAAGCGAAGGGAGTAGTGGAAAAACTGTTTTTT.

This clone was seen more than once but under ten times. The chain couples TRBV7-9 to TRBJ2-1; D gene unclear. V was shortened by 2 bases and J by 6 bases, with 17 bases between the two germline ends. CDR1 and CDR2 from the germline V gene are SEHNR and FQNEAQ (reference sequence). The CDR3 runs 16 residues. CDR3 sequence: CASSLWPSRLTNEQFF. In nucleotides, the CDR3 is TGTGCCAGCAGCTTATGGCCCAGCCGACTTACCAATGAGCAGTTCTTC.

The chain recombines TRBV6-5 with TRBJ1-4; TRBD1 matches 7 bases. The CDR3 is 15 amino acids. The germline CDR1 and CDR2 sequences are MNHEY and SVGAGI. V trimming: 6 bases; J trimming: 1 base; junction bases outside the gene matches: 5. The CDR3: CASRLNRGTNEKLFF. As DNA, the CDR3 is TGTGCCAGCAGACTAAACAGGGGAACTAATGAAAAACTGTTTTTT.

This clone was seen only a few times. The rearrangement joins TRBV28 to TRBJ2-2; D unclear. The CDR3 sequence is 16 residues long. V shed 4 bases and J shed 3 bases, with 15 bases lying between them. The germline V gene encodes CDR1 MDHEN and CDR2 SYDVKM. CDR3 nucleotide sequence: TGTGCCAGCAGTTCCCCGTCGATGCAGGACACCGGGGAGCTGTTTTTT. Translation: CASSSPSMQDTGELFF.

This clone was seen only a few times. This rearrangement joins TRBV28 to TRBJ1-5; a weak D match, TRBD1 (5 bases). The CDR3 sequence is 13 residues long. Germline V gene data show CDR1 as MDHEN and CDR2 as SYDVKM. V lost 5 bases and J 5 bases, leaving 10 bases between the germline ends. CDR3 protein: CASSPDSYQPQHF. CDR3 in DNA: TGTGCCAGCAGTCCTGACAGTTATCAGCCCCAGCATTTT.

The chain uses TRBV7-2 and TRBJ2-3; 14 positions agree with TRBD2. Germline V lookup: CDR1 SGHTA, CDR2 FQGNSA. The CDR3 spans 16 residues. The J segment lost 5 bases and the V segment lost 4 bases, leaving 5 bases of the junction unmatched. The CDR3: CASSSRLAGGRDTQYF. In DNA, the CDR3 is TGTGCCAGCAGCTCCCGACTAGCGGGGGGGCGAGATACGCAGTATTTT.

CDR3 protein: CATSTGEPPLHF. The CDR3 DNA reads as TGTGCCACCAGTACAGGGGAACCACCCCTCCACTTT. V is TRBV19 and J is TRBJ1-6; 7 nucleotides match TRBD1. The V and J ends lost 10 bases and 11 bases, in that order; junction bases with no gene match: 8. CDR1 and CDR2 from the germline V gene are LNHDA and SQIVND (reference sequence). This CDR3 region has 12 residues. The full variable domain, in which reference TRBV19 and TRBJ1-6 provide the parts outside the CDR3, is DGGITQSPKYLFRKEGQNVTLSCEQNLNHDAMYWYRQDPGQGLRLIYYSQIVNDFQKGDIAEGYSVSREKKESFPLTVTSAQKNPTAFYLCATSTGEPPLHFGNGTRLTVT.

The V and J genes are TRBV6-1 and TRBJ2-7; D is ambiguous. The CDR3 loop spans 12 amino acids. Germline-derived CDR1 and CDR2 are MNHNS and SASEGT. V was pared by 1 base and J by 2 bases, with 3 bases between. CDR3 DNA sequence: TGTGCCAGCAGTGAAGTAACCTACGAGCAGTACTTC. Residues: CASSEVTYEQYF.

The V and J genes are TRBV19 and TRBJ1-2, with D unresolved. The germline gives CDR1 LNHDA, CDR2 SQIVND (reference sequence). The V gene lost 4 bases and the J gene lost 1 base, with 10 bases spanning the gap. This CDR3 comprises 14 residues. The CDR3 coding sequence is TGTGCCAGTAGTACCTTGCTAGGTAACTATGGCTACACCTTC. Translation gives CASSTLLGNYGYTF. Combining the CDR3 with reference TRBV19 and TRBJ1-2 gives the whole variable domain DGGITQSPKYLFRKEGQNVTLSCEQNLNHDAMYWYRQDPGQGLRLIYYSQIVNDFQKGDIAEGYSVSREKKESFPLTVTSAQKNPTAFYLCASSTLLGNYGYTFGSGTRLTVV.

The chain combines TRBV4-1 with TRBJ2-2; TRBD2 might be the D (6 bases). Germline V gives CDR1 MGHRA, CDR2 YSYEKL. The CDR3 has 14 residues. Trimming took off 3 bases at V and 4 bases at J, with 9 bases between the two ends. CDR3 protein: CASSQGTVTGELFF. The CDR3 nucleotides are TGCGCCAGCAGCCAGGGGACTGTCACCGGGGAGCTGTTTTTT.

The rearrangement uses TRBV9 and TRBJ1-6; possible D gene TRBD1, 6 bases. The V and J ends lost 0 bases and 10 bases respectively, with 14 bases between them. The CDR3 loop spans 15 amino acids. The germline V gene has CDR1 SGDLS and CDR2 YYNGEE. The CDR3, as DNA: TGTGCCAGCAGCGTAGGTAGGGGGAACGGATCACCCCTCCACTTT. Its translation: CASSVGRGNGSPLHF.

The chain recombines TRBV19 with TRBJ1-1, with 8 bases lining up with TRBD1. The CDR3 is made up of 16 amino acids. Unmatched junction bases numbered 12, after V lost 3 bases and J lost 6 bases. Germline V gene data show CDR1 as LNHDA and CDR2 as SQIVND (reference sequence). DNA of the CDR3: TGTGCCAGTAGTATCCAGACAGGGGCCCAGGGCGCTGAAGCTTTCTTT. Protein sequence: CASSIQTGAQGAEAFF.

J is TRBJ2-7 and V is TRBV6-5, with D perhaps matching TRBD2 (6 bases). The CDR3 has 13 amino acids. Trimming took off 2 bases at V and 4 bases at J, with 9 bases between the two ends. Germline CDR1 is MNHEY and CDR2 is SVGAGI. CDR3 nucleotides: TGTGCCAGCAGTTACGGGGAGGCATACGAGCAGTACTTC. As protein: CASSYGEAYEQYF.

The J gene is TRBJ2-3, the V gene TRBV5-1; 11 positions match TRBD1. V gave up 4 bases and J gave up 1 base; unmatched junction bases: 5. Germline V gene sequence: CDR1 SGHRS, CDR2 YFSETQ. The CDR3 extends over 16 amino acids. The CDR3 spells CASSGTGGGRTDTQYF. The CDR3 bases are TGCGCCAGCAGCGGGACAGGGGGTGGACGCACAGATACGCAGTATTTT.

CDR3 nucleotide sequence: TGTGCCAGCAGCTTGGGAGACTACGAGCAGTACTTC. This sequence encodes CASSLGDYEQYF. V and J are TRBV5-6 and TRBJ2-7; D unclear. CDR3 length: 12 amino acids. CDR1 and CDR2 from the germline V gene are SGHDT and YYEEEE. The V end lost 0 bases, the J end lost 3 bases, and 4 bases lay between the germline ends.

This chain connects TRBV27 to TRBJ2-3; TRBD2 agrees at 15 bases. Trimming at V came to 6 bases and at J to 4 bases, leaving 5 bases not matched to a gene. This CDR3 has 16 residues. The V gene's germline CDR1 is MNHEY and CDR2 SMNVEV (reference sequence). The CDR3 is CASSPRTSGGADTQYF. DNA for the CDR3: TGTGCCAGCAGCCCGAGGACTAGCGGGGGGGCAGATACGCAGTATTTT.

This clone is labeled as medium-sized (0.01 to 0.1%). The J gene is TRBJ2-2, the V gene TRBV30; 7 bases map to TRBD1. Trimming cost V 3 bases and J 7 bases; bases outside gene matches: 8. CDR1 is GTSNPN, CDR2 SVGIG, per germline (reference sequence). This CDR3 is 14 amino acids long. The CDR3 loop reads CAWSSGTDIGELFF. The CDR3 bases are TGTGCCTGGAGCTCCGGGACAGATATCGGGGAGCTGTTTTTT.

The chain uses TRBV10-3 and TRBJ1-1; possible D gene TRBD1, 5 bases. Trimming stripped 7 bases from V and 1 base from J, with 10 bases between. This CDR3 has 13 residues. Per the germline V gene, CDR1 is ENHRY and CDR2 is SYGVKD. The CDR3 nucleotides are TGTGCCATCACGGGGGACGAGAACACTGAAGCTTTCTTT. Its translation: CAITGDENTEAFF.

This clone was observed once. This CDR3 reads CASRRYFGADNSPLHF. CDR3 bases: TGTGCCAGCAGGCGGTACTTTGGCGCGGATAATTCACCCCTCCACTTT. The V call is TRBV27, the J call TRBJ1-6; D gene ambiguous. V was pared by 6 bases and J by 5 bases, with 17 bases between. This CDR3 has 16 residues. Germline loops: CDR1 MNHEY, CDR2 SMNVEV (reference sequence).